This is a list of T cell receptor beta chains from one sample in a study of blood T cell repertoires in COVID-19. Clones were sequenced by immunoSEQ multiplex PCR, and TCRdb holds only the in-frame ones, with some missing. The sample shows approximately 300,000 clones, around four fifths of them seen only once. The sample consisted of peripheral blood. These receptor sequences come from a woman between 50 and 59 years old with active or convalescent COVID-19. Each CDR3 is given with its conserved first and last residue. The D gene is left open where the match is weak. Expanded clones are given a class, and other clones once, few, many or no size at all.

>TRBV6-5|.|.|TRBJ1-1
TGTGCCAGCATCTTTGACAGGAACACTGAAGCTTTCTTT
CASIFDRNTEAFF
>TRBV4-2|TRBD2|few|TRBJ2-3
TGTGCCAGCAGCCCTTCACTAGCGGGAGGAACAGATACGCAGTATTTT
CASSPSLAGGTDTQYF
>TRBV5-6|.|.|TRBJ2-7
TGTGCCAGCAGCTTCCAGGGACTCACTTACTACGAGCAGTACTTC
CASSFQGLTYYEQYF
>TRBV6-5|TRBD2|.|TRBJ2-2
TGTGCCAGCAAGACTGGGGGAGGGCCATCAGGGGAGCTGTTTTTT
CASKTGGGPSGELFF
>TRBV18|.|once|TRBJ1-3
TGTGCCAGCTCACCTGATGTGGGACTTATTTTT
CASSPDVGLIF
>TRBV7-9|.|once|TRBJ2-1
TGTGCCAGCAGCTACAGGGTGAATGAGCAGTTCTTC
CASSYRVNEQFF
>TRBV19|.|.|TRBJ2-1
TGTGCCAGTAACGGGGGAGTAGGCTACAATGAGCAGTTCTTC
CASNGGVGYNEQFF
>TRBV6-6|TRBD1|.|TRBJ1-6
TGTGCCAGCAGTGAGACAGGGGGATCACCCCTCCACTTT
CASSETGGSPLHF
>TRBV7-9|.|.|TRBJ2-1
TGTGCCAGCAGCCCAAAGACTAGGAATGAGCAGTTCTTC
CASSPKTRNEQFF
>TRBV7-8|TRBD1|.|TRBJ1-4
TGTGCCAGCAGCTTAGGCTATCGGACAGGGGGCTATAAACTGTTTTTT
CASSLGYRTGGYKLFF
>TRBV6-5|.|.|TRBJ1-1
TGTGCCAGCAGTTACCACAGTATGACAATTGATGAAGCTTTCTTT
CASSYHSMTIDEAFF